This TCR beta chain emerged from a study of cytomegalovirus exposure and HLA in healthy donors. The ends were cut back, 0 bases at V and 3 bases at J, with 10 bases in the middle. The CDR3 runs 15 residues. CDR1 is SGDLS, CDR2 YYNGEE, per germline. It was with 60 Vbeta and 13 Jbeta primers that the PCR ran. Here immunoSEQ multiplex PCR was the method, and the copy in TCRdb shows in-frame clones only, minus some. The sample holds about 160,000 clones, roughly 85% seen once. The receptor was isolated from a man between 35 and 55 years old in good health and CMV-seronegative. This sequence joins TRBV9 and TRBJ1-5, with D hard to call. Sequencing used PBMCs. The DNA for the CDR3 is TGTGCCAGCAGCGTAGCTTTTCAGGACAATCAGCCCCAGCATTTT. Amino acids: CASSVAFQDNQPQHF.